This T cell receptor (beta chain) was obtained from a study of T cells after yellow fever vaccination. The CDR3 is 17 residues long. Trimming at V came to 1 base and at J to 0 bases, leaving 6 bases not matched to a gene. Looked up from germline, CDR1 is SGDLS and CDR2 is YYNGEE. This clonotype was found a few times. MiXCR was run by TCRdb on the 5' RACE reads, yielding one entry per CDR3 protein. The table lists 150,000 to 200,000 distinct CDR3 sequences, roughly a tenth of them singletons. The receptor was derived from a man aged 18 to 35 who received the YFV17D yellow fever vaccine. Sequenced here: CD8+ T cells sorted from PBMCs, sampled 45 days after the yellow fever booster vaccination. The rearrangement links TRBV9 to TRBJ2-5, with 10 bases fitting TRBD1. For the CDR3, the DNA is TGTGCCAGCAGCGTATCGGGGGGACAGGGGTACCAAGAGACCCAGTACTTC. This encodes CASSVSGGQGYQETQYF.